This T cell receptor (beta chain) is from a study of blood T cell repertoires in COVID-19. Study background: Samples representing acute and convalescent COVID-19 were sourced from the United States, Italy and Spain. T cells, B-cell-depleted T cells, or PBMCs supplied cDNA or gDNA.

The participants were between roughly 18 and 89 years old and came from about two dozen US areas. Trimming took 1 base from V and 3 from J, leaving 18 bases between them. Germline V gene lookup returns CDR1 SNHLY and CDR2 FYNNEI. The CDR3 length is 18 residues. Method: immunoSEQ multiplex PCR; TCRdb's copy keeps in-frame clones and lacks some. This repertoire shows about 140,000 clones, almost 80% found once; its top ten account for just under 3%. The sample consisted of PBMCs or T cells enriched from blood (not recorded which). The origin of this receptor is a woman in her forties or fifties who had recovered from COVID-19. The V and J genes are TRBV2 and TRBJ2-2; perhaps TRBD2 as D (6 bases). CDR3 sequence: CASSEGALAGPYTGELFF. CDR3 coding DNA: TGTGCCAGCAGTGAAGGGGCCTTGGCGGGACCTTACACCGGGGAGCTGTTTTTT.